This T cell receptor (beta chain) was identified in a study of cytomegalovirus exposure and HLA in healthy donors. Remarks on this clone: The antigen is unknown.

Despite likely unrecorded immune exposures, the donors were nominally healthy at the time of sampling. V lost 5 bases and J lost 0; bases outside the gene matches: 8. Germline V gene data show CDR1 as MNHEY and CDR2 as SMNVEV (reference sequence). The CDR3 length is 16 residues. The PCR made use of 60 Vbeta and 13 Jbeta primers. Produced via immunoSEQ multiplex PCR; TCRdb's table is partial and in-frame only. This table holds about 150,000 clones, around 79% found once. Study outcomes and limitations: Earlier analysis looked at TCR beta V segments, and most were productive about 87% or about 30% of the time.

The source of this sequence is a male donor in good health and CMV-seronegative. The sample taken for sequencing was PBMCs. The V call is TRBV27, the J call TRBJ2-5; 8 bases match TRBD1. CDR3 in DNA: TGTGCCAGCAGTACTAGGACAGGGACAAACCAAGAGACCCAGTACTTC. Protein: CASSTRTGTNQETQYF.